The source of this T cell receptor (beta chain) is a study of cytomegalovirus exposure and HLA in healthy donors. Findings of the study overall: The Asian-associated ancestry cluster reportedly had fewer N-insertions than the approximately 670-donor mean in a later analysis. According to reports, the classifier identified cytomegalovirus status with high specificity and sensitivity.

As to this clone: The antigen remains undetermined.

13 Jbeta primers and 60 Vbeta primers were used for the PCR. The protocol was immunoSEQ multiplex PCR, while the TCRdb copy is restricted to in-frame clones and leaves out a portion. This table has some 250,000 clones, about 80% appearing once. This CDR3 has 15 residues. Germline-derived CDR1 and CDR2 are LNHDA and SQIVND (reference sequence). V lost 10 bases, J lost 0 bases, and 8 bases stayed unmatched. The sample taken for sequencing was PBMCs. The V gene is TRBV19, the J gene TRBJ1-3; 8 nucleotides agree with TRBD1. This sequence originates from a woman aged 55-75 years in good health and CMV-seropositive. The CDR3 loop reads CATLRDRRSGNTIYF. CDR3 coding DNA: TGTGCCACCCTCCGGGACAGGCGCTCTGGAAACACCATATATTTT. The full variable domain, rest sourced from reference TRBV19 and TRBJ1-3, is DGGITQSPKYLFRKEGQNVTLSCEQNLNHDAMYWYRQDPGQGLRLIYYSQIVNDFQKGDIAEGYSVSREKKESFPLTVTSAQKNPTAFYLCATLRDRRSGNTIYFGEGSWLTVV.